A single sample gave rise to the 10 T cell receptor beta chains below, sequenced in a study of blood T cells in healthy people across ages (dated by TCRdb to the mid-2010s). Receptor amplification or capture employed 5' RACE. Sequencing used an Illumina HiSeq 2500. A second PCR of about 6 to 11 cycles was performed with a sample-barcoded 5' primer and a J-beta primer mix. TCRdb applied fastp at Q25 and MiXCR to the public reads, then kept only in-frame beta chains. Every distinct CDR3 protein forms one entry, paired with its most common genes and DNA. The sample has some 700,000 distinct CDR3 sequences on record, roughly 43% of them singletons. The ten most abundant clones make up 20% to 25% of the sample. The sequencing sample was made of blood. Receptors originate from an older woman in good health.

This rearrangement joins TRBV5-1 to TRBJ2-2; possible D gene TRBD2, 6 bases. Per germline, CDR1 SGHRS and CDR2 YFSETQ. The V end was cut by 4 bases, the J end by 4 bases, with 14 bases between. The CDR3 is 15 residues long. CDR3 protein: CASSISGRATGELFF. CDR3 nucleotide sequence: TGCGCCAGCAGCATTAGCGGACGAGCCACCGGGGAGCTGTTTTTT. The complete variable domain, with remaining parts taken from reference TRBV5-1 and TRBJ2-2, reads KAGVTQTPRYLIKTRGQQVTLSCSPISGHRSVSWYQQTPGQGLQFLFEYFSETQRNKGNFPGRFSGRQFSNSRSEMNVSTLELGDSALYLCASSISGRATGELFFGEGSRLTVL.

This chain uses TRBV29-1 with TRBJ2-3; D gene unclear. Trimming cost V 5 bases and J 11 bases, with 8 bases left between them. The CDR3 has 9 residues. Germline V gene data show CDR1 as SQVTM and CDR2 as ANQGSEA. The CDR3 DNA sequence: TGCAGCGTTCCCGTTTGGCAGTATTTT. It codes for CSVPVWQYF.

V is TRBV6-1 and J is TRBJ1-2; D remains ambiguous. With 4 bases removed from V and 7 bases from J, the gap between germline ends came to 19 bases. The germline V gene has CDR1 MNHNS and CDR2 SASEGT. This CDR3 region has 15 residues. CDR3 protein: CASSALVRVPSGYTF. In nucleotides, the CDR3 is TGTGCCAGCAGTGCCCTTGTTCGGGTGCCAAGTGGCTACACCTTC.

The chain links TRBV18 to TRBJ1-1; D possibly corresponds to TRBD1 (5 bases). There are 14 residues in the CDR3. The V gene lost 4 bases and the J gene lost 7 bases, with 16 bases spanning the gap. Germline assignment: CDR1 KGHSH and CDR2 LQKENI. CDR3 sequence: CASSRSGGDGEAFF. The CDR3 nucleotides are TGTGCCAGCTCACGGAGCGGGGGTGATGGTGAAGCTTTCTTT.

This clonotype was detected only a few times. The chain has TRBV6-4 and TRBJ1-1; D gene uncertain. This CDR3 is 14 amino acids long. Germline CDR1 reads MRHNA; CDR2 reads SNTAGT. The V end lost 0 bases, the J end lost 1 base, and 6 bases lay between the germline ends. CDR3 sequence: CASSDSNRNTEAFF. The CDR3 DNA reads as TGTGCCAGCAGTGACTCGAACAGGAACACTGAAGCTTTCTTT.

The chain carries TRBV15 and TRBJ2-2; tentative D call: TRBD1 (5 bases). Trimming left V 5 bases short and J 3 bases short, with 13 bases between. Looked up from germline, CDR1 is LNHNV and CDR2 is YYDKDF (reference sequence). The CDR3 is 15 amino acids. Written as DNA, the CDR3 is TGTGCCACCAGCGAGAAGGGGCTCGACACCGGGGAGCTGTTTTTT. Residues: CATSEKGLDTGELFF.

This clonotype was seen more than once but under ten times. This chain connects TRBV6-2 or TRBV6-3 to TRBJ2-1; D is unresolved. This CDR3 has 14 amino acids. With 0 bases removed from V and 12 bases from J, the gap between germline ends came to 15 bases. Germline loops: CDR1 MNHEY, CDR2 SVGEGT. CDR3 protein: CASSYSTASGRQFF. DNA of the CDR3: TGTGCCAGCAGTTACTCCACCGCGAGTGGAAGGCAGTTCTTC.

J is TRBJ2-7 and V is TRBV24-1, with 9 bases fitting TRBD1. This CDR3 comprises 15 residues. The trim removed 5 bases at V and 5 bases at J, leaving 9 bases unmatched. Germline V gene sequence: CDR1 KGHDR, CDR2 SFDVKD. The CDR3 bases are TGTGCCACCAGTGGGTCCGGGACAGGGACCCACGAGCAGTACTTC. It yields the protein CATSGSGTGTHEQYF.

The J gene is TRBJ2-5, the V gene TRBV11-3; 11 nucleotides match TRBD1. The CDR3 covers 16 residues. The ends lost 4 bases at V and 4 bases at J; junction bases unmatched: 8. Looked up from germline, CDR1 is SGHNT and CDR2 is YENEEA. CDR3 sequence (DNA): TGTGCCAGCAGCTCGGCGGGACAGGGGGTAGGAGAGACCCAGTACTTC. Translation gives CASSSAGQGVGETQYF.

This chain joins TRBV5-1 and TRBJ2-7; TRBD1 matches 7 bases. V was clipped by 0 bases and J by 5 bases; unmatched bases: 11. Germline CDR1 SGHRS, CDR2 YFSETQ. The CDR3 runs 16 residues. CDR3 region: CASSLAGTGAGNEQYF. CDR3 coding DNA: TGCGCCAGCAGCTTGGCGGGTACAGGGGCTGGCAACGAGCAGTACTTC.